The present TCR beta chain was sequenced within a study of T-cell memory formation after mild COVID-19 (dated by TCRdb to the early 2020s). Context from the whole study: TCR sequence clusters from the two donors were found to be largely donor specific. Longitudinal TCRalpha and TCRbeta repertoire sequencing tracked T-cell clones expanding and contracting after mild COVID-19 in a couple of donors. The cohort comprised two young, previously healthy adult volunteers, one female and one male. The research as a whole found: Whether the second-wave clones peaking on day 37 were SARS-CoV-2 specific was not confirmed. Contracting CD4+ clones turned up mainly in the CM and EM memory subsets, whereas EMRA was where CD8+ clones were enriched. From day 15 to 85, contracting clones showed balanced CD4/CD8 phenotypes, whereas a second wave of clones that expanded from day 15 to 37 leaned towards CD4+. The study included only a couple of mild cases, and larger cohorts that include severe cases with pre-infection samples were judged to be necessary. Some responding clones were detected in pre-infection memory, which suggested that pre-existing cross-reactive memory T cells had joined the SARS-CoV-2 response.

This clonotype has a handful of counts. Its antigen specificity is not known. The sample holds no much larger clone one base away, and base qualities are not on file. From cysteine to phenylalanine, the CDR3 is 11 amino acids long. The entry retains the CDR3 DNA only, 33 bases that are in frame from base 1. CDR1 is given as ENHRY and CDR2 as SYGVKD, both from the germline V gene. The V end loses 5 bases and the J end loses 3 bases, and a stretch of 5 bases separates them. The sequencing machine was an Illumina NovaSeq 6000. Using 5'RACE with constant-segment primers, TCRalpha and TCRbeta cDNA libraries were constructed, with sample barcodes and unique molecular identifiers added in the process. RNA was extracted from every sample with Trizol reagent. Library amplification was performed in two PCR steps, and a second sample barcode and Illumina TruSeq adapters were introduced in the second step. Sequencing of the libraries was done on an Illumina NovaSeq, producing 2 x 150 bp paired-end reads. In the authors' own workflow: Reads were demultiplexed and collapsed into UMI-guided consensus sequences with migec v1.2.7. Using mixcr v2.1.11, the UMI consensuses were aligned to TRA and TRB V and J templates and assembled into clonotypes. Expanded or contracted clonotypes were those called significant by both edgeR and NoisET, with noise models trained on biological replicates. edgeR calls used a false discovery rate-adjusted p below 0.01 and a log2 fold-change threshold of 1. PCA with hierarchical clustering of max-normalized trajectories of the 1000 most abundant clonotypes was used as exploratory dynamics analysis. Separately sequenced CD4+ and CD8+ repertoires were used to assign the CD4 or CD8 phenotype of responding clones. In-frame beta chains were kept once TCRdb had trimmed the public reads at Q25 with fastp and called clones with MiXCR. Under each unique CDR3 protein, matching rows form one entry showing the most common genes and DNA. TCRdb assigned the V and J calls; the authors' analysis was not used. The sample table shows tens of thousands of distinct CDR3 sequences, and approximately 16% are seen once. Roughly two fifths of the sample lies in the top ten.

PBMCs were isolated by Ficoll-Paque density gradient centrifugation. Sequences were obtained from PBMCs or a T cell subset sorted from them (not recorded which). The chain joins TRBV10-3 to TRBJ2-7; confidence is insufficient to name the D gene. The receptor was isolated from a man aged 18 to 29 who had mild COVID-19 (a few samples of this study predate the infection). The sample titles of this study are shuffled in the database, so cell type and time point are left out; the donor was told from shared clones. The sequence in DNA is TGTGCCATCAGTCCCGACTACGAGCAGTACTTC. This gives the protein CAISPDYEQYF.